Each of the 14 T cell receptor beta chains below was sequenced from the same sample in a study of T cell repertoires in cytomegalovirus infection. Via MiXCR, TCRdb re-called the reads, giving one row per CDR3 protein. The data show approximately 250,000 distinct CDR3 sequences, approximately 9.1% seen once. The source material was PBMCs. All receptors derive from a human donor in good health (CMV status not recorded). Some clones in this sample may be carry-over from other donors' samples.

The chain recombines TRBV6-5 with TRBJ2-2; D is unresolved. Germline CDR1 is MNHEY and CDR2 is SVGAGI. The CDR3 spans 14 residues. Trimming stripped 7 bases from V and 0 bases from J, with 9 bases between. CDR3 DNA: TGTGCCAGCAAAGAGACCGCGAACACCGGGGAGCTGTTTTTT. Amino acids: CASKETANTGELFF.

This clonotype occurred a few times. The gene calls are TRBV10-3 and TRBJ1-4; D unresolved. In germline, CDR1 is ENHRY, CDR2 SYGVKD. CDR3 size: 16 residues. The V gene lost 6 bases and the J gene lost 4 bases, with 18 bases spanning the gap. Here the CDR3 reads CAISPEGSFHNEKLFF. The CDR3 nucleotides are TGTGCCATCAGCCCTGAAGGCAGCTTTCATAATGAAAAACTGTTTTTT.

This clonotype was recorded at least ten times. V gene TRBV28 combines with J gene TRBJ2-1, with D possibly called TRBD1 or TRBD2 (5 bases each). Trimming took 7 bases from V and 5 from J, leaving 18 bases between them. Germline CDR1 is MDHEN and CDR2 is SYDVKM. The CDR3 has 15 residues. The CDR3 DNA reads as TGTGCCAGCACCACGGGACGGCTACTAAACAATGAGCAGTTCTTC. Translating gives CASTTGRLLNNEQFF.

At least ten counts were recorded for this clonotype. The chain combines TRBV7-6 with TRBJ1-4; 9 bases fit TRBD1. V lost 5 bases, J lost 8 bases, and 15 bases stayed unmatched. Per the germline V gene, CDR1 is SGHVS and CDR2 is FNYEAQ. This CDR3 is 17 amino acids long. CDR3 residues: CASSPRTGEGYGEKLFF. Written as DNA, the CDR3 is TGTGCCAGCAGCCCCCGGACAGGGGAAGGCTATGGGGAAAAACTGTTTTTT.

This clonotype was detected ten times or more. This sequence joins TRBV10-3 and TRBJ1-5; D is unclear. V shed 3 bases and J shed 0 bases, with 12 bases lying between them. The germline V gene has CDR1 ENHRY and CDR2 SYGVKD. The CDR3 extends over 16 amino acids. The CDR3 sequence is CAISDIGSSSNQPQHF. CDR3 sequence (DNA): TGTGCCATCAGTGACATAGGTAGTTCTAGCAATCAGCCCCAGCATTTT.

This clonotype was observed a handful of times. The J gene is TRBJ2-1, the V gene TRBV5-6; 8 nucleotides match TRBD2. CDR3 length: 16 amino acids. The germline CDR1 and CDR2 sequences are SGHDT and YYEEEE. V was clipped by 1 base and J by 2 bases; unmatched bases: 5. The CDR3 loop is CASSLKVAGPYNEQFF. CDR3 bases: TGTGCCAGCAGCTTGAAGGTAGCGGGACCCTACAATGAGCAGTTCTTC.

This clonotype was observed at least ten times. This CDR3 reads CASTHRDHEQYF. DNA for the CDR3: TGTGCCAGCACGCACAGGGACCACGAGCAGTACTTC. J is TRBJ2-7 and V is TRBV12-3 or TRBV12-4; D possibly corresponds to TRBD1 (6 bases). The CDR3 sequence is 12 residues long. V lost 7 bases and J lost 5, with 12 bases in between.

In this sample, this clonotype turned up many times. The chain couples TRBV19 to TRBJ2-5; D is perhaps TRBD2 (6 bases). V shed 5 bases and J shed 7 bases, with 17 bases lying between them. The germline gives CDR1 LNHDA, CDR2 SQIVND (reference sequence). The length of the CDR3 is 14 residues. The CDR3 sequence: CASSFQGPRGTQYF. The CDR3 coding sequence is TGTGCCAGTAGTTTCCAGGGTCCGCGGGGGACCCAGTACTTC. The entire variable domain, with the rest obtained from reference TRBV19 and TRBJ2-5, is as follows: DGGITQSPKYLFRKEGQNVTLSCEQNLNHDAMYWYRQDPGQGLRLIYYSQIVNDFQKGDIAEGYSVSREKKESFPLTVTSAQKNPTAFYLCASSFQGPRGTQYFGPGTRLLVL.

This clonotype has a count of ten or more. V usage is TRBV7-2 and J usage is TRBJ2-7, with 11 nucleotides matching TRBD1. V was pared by 6 bases and J by 5 bases, with 9 bases of the junction left unmatched. In germline, CDR1 is SGHTA, CDR2 FQGNSA. This CDR3 region has 15 residues. This chain's CDR3 is CASRGIGQGANEQYF. As DNA, the CDR3 is TGTGCCAGCAGGGGTATAGGACAGGGGGCTAACGAGCAGTACTTC.

This clonotype was counted many times. The genes are TRBV7-2 and TRBJ2-7, with D perhaps matching TRBD2 (6 bases). V lost 7 bases and J lost 5, with 15 bases in between. This CDR3 has 13 residues. Per the germline V gene, CDR1 is SGHTA and CDR2 is FQGNSA. The CDR3, as DNA: TGTGCCAGCACCCTCCGGGGGAAGGACGAGCAGTACTTC. This sequence encodes CASTLRGKDEQYF.

This clonotype was detected many times. The chain combines TRBV7-2 with TRBJ2-4; a weak D match, TRBD2 (5 bases). The germline V gene has CDR1 SGHTA and CDR2 FQGNSA. V was shortened by 2 bases and J by 9 bases, with 11 bases between the two germline ends. The CDR3 is 13 amino acids. CDR3 DNA: TGTGCCAGCAGCTTAACCCCCCGGGGCATTCAGTACTTC. This codes for CASSLTPRGIQYF.

The table lists this clonotype with a few counts. The V gene is TRBV10-2, the J gene TRBJ1-2; the D gene is possibly TRBD1 (5 bases). Germline CDR1 WSHSY, CDR2 SAAADI. CDR3 length equals 12 residues. Trimming pared 11 bases from V and 8 bases from J, leaving 18 bases between. CDR3 amino acids: CAGFTGEAGYTF. The CDR3 DNA follows: TGCGCCGGTTTCACAGGAGAGGCGGGCTACACCTTC.

The chain has TRBV20-1 and TRBJ2-3; TRBD2 aligns across 12 bases. The CDR3 has 17 residues. Losses at the gene ends were 0 bases for V and 4 bases for J; bases not matched to a gene: 8. Germline assignment: CDR1 DFQATT and CDR2 SNEGSKA (reference sequence). The CDR3 DNA is TGCAGTGCTAGAGATCTAACGACTAGCGGGAGTGCAGATACGCAGTATTTT. Amino acid sequence: CSARDLTTSGSADTQYF.

This clonotype appeared a few times. The J gene is TRBJ2-7, the V gene TRBV28; weak D call: TRBD2 (7 bases). This CDR3 comprises 14 residues. Deletions cut 5 bases from V and 2 bases from J, with 13 bases between. The germline CDR1 and CDR2 sequences are MDHEN and SYDVKM. The CDR3 DNA is TGTGCCAGCAGTGCGTCGGGGGGCCCCTACGAGCAGTACTTC. Translation gives CASSASGGPYEQYF.